Listed here are 14 T cell receptor beta chains from one sample, sequenced in a study of brain T cells in children with intractable seizures. Sequencing was performed with immunoSEQ multiplex PCR; in TCRdb, only in-frame clones are kept and a portion is missing. The sample has 110,000 or so clones; 90% to 95% are singletons. The sample consisted of peripheral blood, taken at surgery. These receptors originate from a boy less than two years old with hemimegalencephaly and intractable seizures.

The chain joins TRBV19 to TRBJ1-4; possibly TRBD1 for D (5 bases). The ends were cut back, 5 bases at V and 2 bases at J, with 9 bases in the middle. From germline, CDR1 is LNHDA and CDR2 SQIVND (reference sequence). CDR3 length: 14 residues. CDR3 sequence: CASSGRGTNEKLFF. The CDR3 DNA reads TGTGCCAGTAGTGGCCGGGGGACTAATGAAAAACTGTTTTTT.

This sequence joins TRBV5-6 and TRBJ2-7; D unclear. Trimming stripped 4 bases from V and 2 bases from J, with 13 bases between. Germline V lookup: CDR1 SGHDT, CDR2 YYEEEE. This CDR3 has 14 amino acids. CDR3 loop: CASSGLSGPYEQYF. The DNA for the CDR3 is TGTGCCAGCAGCGGATTGTCCGGGCCCTACGAGCAGTACTTC.

On this clone itself: Distinct nucleotide sequences in the sample also encode this CDR3. This chain uses TRBV7-6 with TRBJ2-3; no definite D call. Trimming pared 3 bases from V and 3 bases from J, leaving 1 base between. Germline-derived CDR1 and CDR2 are SGHVS and FNYEAQ. This CDR3 contains 11 residues. In DNA, the CDR3 is TGTGCCAGCAGCTTGACAGATACGCAGTATTTT. This codes for CASSLTDTQYF.

The chain combines TRBV19 with TRBJ2-2, with 7 bases aligning to TRBD1. V shed 3 bases and J 5 bases; nucleotides not matched to a gene: 6. Germline V gene sequence: CDR1 LNHDA, CDR2 SQIVND (reference sequence). The CDR3 extends over 15 amino acids. For the CDR3, the DNA is TGTGCCAGTAGTATCACGAGGGGGCTTACCGGGGAGCTGTTTTTT. It is translated as CASSITRGLTGELFF.

CDR3 residues: CASSLQIGLAVYNEQFF. Here the CDR3 DNA reads TGTGCCAGCAGCTTACAAATTGGACTAGCGGTCTACAATGAGCAGTTCTTC. The V and J genes are TRBV7-2 and TRBJ2-1; 10 bases are shared with TRBD2. Germline CDR1 is SGHTA and CDR2 is FQGNSA. CDR3 size: 17 residues. V dropped 2 bases and J dropped 3; count of bases not matched to a gene: 7. The entire variable domain, with the rest obtained from reference TRBV7-2 and TRBJ2-1, is as follows: GAGVSQSPSNKVTEKGKDVELRCDPISGHTALYWYRQSLGQGLEFLIYFQGNSAPDKSGLPSDRFSAERTGGSVSTLTIQRTQQEDSAVYLCASSLQIGLAVYNEQFFGPGTRLTVL.

The V call is TRBV9, the J call TRBJ2-7; no reliable D call. V was pared by 0 bases and J by 0 bases, with 7 bases between. The germline CDR1 and CDR2 sequences are SGDLS and YYNGEE. There are 14 residues in the CDR3. The CDR3 bases are TGTGCCAGCAGCGTAGCCCTGAACTCCTACGAGCAGTACTTC. It translates to CASSVALNSYEQYF.

The gene calls are TRBV14 and TRBJ2-2; D remains ambiguous. The CDR3 is 14 residues long. The ends were cut back, 3 bases at V and 1 base at J, with 6 bases in the middle. Germline V gene sequence: CDR1 SGHDN, CDR2 FVKESK. The CDR3 region is CASSHWRNTGELFF. The CDR3 DNA sequence: TGTGCCAGCAGCCACTGGCGGAACACCGGGGAGCTGTTTTTT.

The chain links TRBV4-2 to TRBJ1-2, with 8 bases that match TRBD1. Germline trimming cut 1 base from V and 6 bases from J; bases unmatched to any gene: 1. This CDR3 is 13 amino acids long. Germline V gives CDR1 LGHNA, CDR2 YNFKEQ. The CDR3 region has the DNA TGTGCCAGCAGCCAAGGGACAGGGAATGGCTACACCTTC. Translated: CASSQGTGNGYTF.

This clone was detected only once. V gene TRBV6-1 combines with J gene TRBJ1-2; 7 bases fit TRBD1. The CDR3 extends over 13 amino acids. Germline trimming cut 2 bases from V and 6 bases from J; bases unmatched to any gene: 3. Germline lookup yields CDR1 MNHNS and CDR2 SASEGT. The CDR3 protein is CASSEHRGDGYTF. The CDR3 coding sequence is TGTGCCAGCAGTGAACACAGGGGCGATGGCTACACCTTC.

CDR3 coding DNA: TGTGCCAGCAGCTTCGCTAGCGGGAGGCCACTTAATGAGCAGTTCTTC. Translation: CASSFASGRPLNEQFF. The chain links TRBV7-2 to TRBJ2-1; 11 bases align to TRBD2. V was clipped by 3 bases and J by 7 bases; unmatched bases: 8. Germline values: CDR1 SGHTA, CDR2 FQGNSA. CDR3 length equals 16 residues.

The V call is TRBV6-5, the J call TRBJ1-2; tentative D call: TRBD1 (6 bases). The germline V gene has CDR1 MNHEY and CDR2 SVGAGI. The CDR3 runs to 13 residues. Trimming stripped 6 bases from V and 4 bases from J, with 12 bases between. The CDR3 DNA is TGTGCCAGCAGAGGGGGGAGCACCTATGGCTACACCTTC. The encoded protein is CASRGGSTYGYTF.

The V gene is TRBV20-1, the J gene TRBJ1-4; D call uncertain. Germline values: CDR1 DFQATT, CDR2 SNEGSKA (reference sequence). The CDR3 contains 12 residues. V lost 3 bases, J lost 5 bases, and 7 bases lay in between. CDR3 sequence reads: CSASSQNEKLFF. CDR3 bases: TGCAGTGCTAGTTCGCAGAATGAAAAACTGTTTTTT.

The V call is TRBV9, the J call TRBJ2-7, with 8 bases aligning to TRBD2. The CDR3 consists of 15 residues. The V segment lost 3 bases and the J segment 6 bases; nucleotides outside the gene matches: 11. Germline-derived CDR1 and CDR2 are SGDLS and YYNGEE. DNA of the CDR3: TGTGCCAGCAGCGCTATAGCGGGGACTAGGGGCGAGCAGTACTTC. It is translated as CASSAIAGTRGEQYF.

The chain uses TRBV28 and TRBJ2-7, with 10 bases fitting TRBD1. Germline V gives CDR1 MDHEN, CDR2 SYDVKM. V was pared by 5 bases and J by 2 bases, with 0 bases of the junction left unmatched. This CDR3 is built from 13 residues. The CDR3 here is CASSGQGAYEQYF. In DNA form, the CDR3 reads TGTGCCAGCAGTGGACAGGGGGCCTACGAGCAGTACTTC.